This T cell receptor beta chain is drawn from a study of blood T cell repertoires in COVID-19. Study-wide background: In each case, the material was cDNA or gDNA derived from T cells, B-cell-depleted T cells, or PBMCs.

A remark on this clone: One end of the junction does not line up with germline, which may come from a read error.

The method was immunoSEQ multiplex PCR; TCRdb's version includes in-frame clones alone and lacks a portion of them. Of about 230,000 clones in the sample, 83% were seen once. The germline gives CDR1 MNHEY, CDR2 SVGAGI. This CDR3 has 12 residues. The specimen was peripheral blood. The clonotype was recovered from a woman aged 45-65 years with acute or convalescent COVID-19. This chain uses TRBV6-5 with TRBJ1-2; no reliable D call. As DNA, the CDR3 is TGTGCCAGCACTTACCGGGGAAATGGCTACACCTTC. Protein product: CASTYRGNGYTF.